This T cell receptor (beta chain) comes out of a study of cytomegalovirus exposure and HLA in healthy donors. The CDR3 sequence is 13 residues long. Germline values: CDR1 MNHEY, CDR2 SMNVEV (reference sequence). Trimming took 2 bases from V and 5 from J, leaving 10 bases between them. The data were produced by immunoSEQ multiplex PCR, yet TCRdb's version contains in-frame clones alone and is incomplete. The sample holds about 200,000 clones, roughly 81% seen once. This clone was detected once. The donors formed part of the roughly 120-subject validation cohort, distinct from the roughly 730-subject first cohort.

V gene TRBV27 combines with J gene TRBJ2-7; a weak D match, TRBD1 (6 bases). Sequenced input: PBMCs. The TCR originated in a young woman in good health and CMV-seronegative. The CDR3 spells CASSLARGHEQYF. The DNA for the CDR3 is TGTGCCAGCAGTTTAGCCAGGGGCCACGAGCAGTACTTC.